This T cell receptor beta chain was obtained from a study of PD-1 blockade in classical Hodgkin lymphoma. General study results and limits: By C4D1, CD4+ diversity increased significantly, especially in complete responders. The drivers behind the repertoire differences, possibly disease activity or prior therapy, remain undefined. Whoever responded completely had baseline diversity much like that seen in newly diagnosed patients.

A note on this clone: No antigen is known for it.

Relapses following autologous stem cell transplantation were seen in all patients, with brentuximab vedotin exposure varying. The V gene lost 4 bases and the J gene lost 5 bases, with 8 bases spanning the gap. Germline V CDR1 and CDR2: SGHTA, FQGNSA. CDR3 length equals 12 residues. Measured with immunoSEQ multiplex PCR; TCRdb has only the in-frame clones, and not every one. The sample yields 90,000 to 100,000 clones, 80% to 90% seen once. The TCR originated in a human donor with classical Hodgkin lymphoma. J is TRBJ2-5 and V is TRBV7-2; D call uncertain. Here the sequenced sample was peripheral blood mononuclear cells (PBMCs), taken before the second cycle of nivolumab. CDR3 loop: CASSYFPETQYF. The CDR3 DNA is TGTGCCAGCAGCTATTTTCCGGAGACCCAGTACTTC.